A selection of T cell receptor beta chains follows, all from one sample in a study of blood T cell repertoires in COVID-19. The assay was immunoSEQ multiplex PCR, and TCRdb's table has in-frame clones only and misses some. The sample records some 270,000 clones, 90% being singletons. Sequencing was done on a sample of peripheral blood. These receptors were taken from a woman aged 55-75 years with COVID-19, enrolled during active disease. Both conserved end residues are part of each CDR3. The D gene is left open where the match is weak. Clone size is not always given. Where it is, it says once, few, many or a class for expanded clones.

cdr3_nt: TGTGCCAGCAGCCCAACGACAGGGAACTATGGCTACACCTTC
cdr3_aa: CASSPTTGNYGYTF
j_call: TRBJ1-2
clone_size: NA
v_call: TRBV11-3
d_call: TRBD1

cdr3_nt: TGTGCCAGCAGCCAAGTCCCACAGGGGCCGGTGGCTGAAGCTTTCTTT
cdr3_aa: CASSQVPQGPVAEAFF
j_call: TRBJ1-1
clone_size: once
v_call: TRBV4-2
d_call: TRBD1

cdr3_nt: TGTGCCAGCAGCGAACAGGGAGTTGGGGCCAACGTCCTGACTTTC
cdr3_aa: CASSEQGVGANVLTF
j_call: TRBJ2-6
clone_size: NA
v_call: TRBV9
d_call: NA

cdr3_nt: TGTGCCAGCAGTGAACGCCCTAGCTGGGAGACCCAGTACTTC
cdr3_aa: CASSERPSWETQYF
j_call: TRBJ2-5
clone_size: NA
v_call: TRBV6-1
d_call: NA

cdr3_nt: TGCGCCAGCAGCTCGACCGGGACAGCTAATGAAAAACTGTTTTTT
cdr3_aa: CASSSTGTANEKLFF
j_call: TRBJ1-4
clone_size: NA
v_call: TRBV4-1
d_call: TRBD1

cdr3_nt: TGTGCCATCAGTGAGAGGACAGGGGGTGAATCACCCCTCCACTTT
cdr3_aa: CAISERTGGESPLHF
j_call: TRBJ1-6
clone_size: NA
v_call: TRBV10-3
d_call: TRBD1

cdr3_nt: TGTGCCAGCAGCCTTCGGGACAGCCTTAGGATTGGCTACACCTTC
cdr3_aa: CASSLRDSLRIGYTF
j_call: TRBJ1-2
clone_size: NA
v_call: TRBV14
d_call: TRBD1

cdr3_nt: TGTGCCAGCAGTCGATTTACCTATAACTATGGCTACACCTTC
cdr3_aa: CASSRFTYNYGYTF
j_call: TRBJ1-2
clone_size: NA
v_call: TRBV14
d_call: NA

cdr3_nt: TGCAGTGCTAGTCCAGGACAGGGTGAGGGAGTTGGCTACACCTTC
cdr3_aa: CSASPGQGEGVGYTF
j_call: TRBJ1-2
clone_size: NA
v_call: TRBV20-1
d_call: TRBD1

cdr3_nt: TGTGCCAGCAGCTTTGGTGGGGGCCTTGAAGCTTTCTTT
cdr3_aa: CASSFGGGLEAFF
j_call: TRBJ1-1
clone_size: NA
v_call: TRBV5-6
d_call: NA

cdr3_nt: TGTGCCACCAGTGAATCGAGGTTCTTC
cdr3_aa: CATSESRFF
j_call: TRBJ2-1
clone_size: NA
v_call: TRBV24-1
d_call: NA

cdr3_nt: TGTGCCTGGAGCCGCCGAGAGGGAAACACCGGGGAGCTGTTTTTT
cdr3_aa: CAWSRREGNTGELFF
j_call: TRBJ2-2
clone_size: once
v_call: TRBV30
d_call: NA

cdr3_nt: TGTGCCAGCAGCTTAGTACAGGGCGGTGAAGCTTTCTTT
cdr3_aa: CASSLVQGGEAFF
j_call: TRBJ1-1
clone_size: NA
v_call: TRBV7-2
d_call: NA

cdr3_nt: TGTGCCAGCAGCTCCCGGGCAGGGCCCTATGGCTACACCTTC
cdr3_aa: CASSSRAGPYGYTF
j_call: TRBJ1-2
clone_size: NA
v_call: TRBV7-2
d_call: NA

cdr3_nt: TGCGCCAGCAGCTTGGACGGGCGGGGAAGCACAGATACGCAGTATTTT
cdr3_aa: CASSLDGRGSTDTQYF
j_call: TRBJ2-3
clone_size: NA
v_call: TRBV5-1
d_call: NA

cdr3_nt: TGTGCCAGCAGCTTGGCCGGGACAGGGCATCACACCATATATTTT
cdr3_aa: CASSLAGTGHHTIYF
j_call: TRBJ1-3
clone_size: NA
v_call: TRBV5-4
d_call: TRBD1

cdr3_nt: TGTGCCAGCAGTGAAAGGGGGGACAGGAACGAGCAGTACTTC
cdr3_aa: CASSERGDRNEQYF
j_call: TRBJ2-7
clone_size: NA
v_call: TRBV6-1
d_call: TRBD1

cdr3_nt: TGTGCCAGCAGTTTAGAAACAGCCGAAAAACTGTTTTTT
cdr3_aa: CASSLETAEKLFF
j_call: TRBJ1-4
clone_size: NA
v_call: TRBV12-3/TRBV12-4
d_call: NA

cdr3_nt: TGTGCCAGCAGCCCCCGGTCGGCAGGGGTTAACACTGAAGCTTTCTTT
cdr3_aa: CASSPRSAGVNTEAFF
j_call: TRBJ1-1
clone_size: NA
v_call: TRBV7-3
d_call: NA

cdr3_nt: TGTGCCAGCTCACTGGGACAGGGGAGCAATCAGCCCCAGCATTTT
cdr3_aa: CASSLGQGSNQPQHF
j_call: TRBJ1-5
clone_size: NA
v_call: TRBV18
d_call: TRBD1

cdr3_nt: TGTGCCAGCAGCAGTACCGGGAATTCCTACGAGCAGTACTTC
cdr3_aa: CASSSTGNSYEQYF
j_call: TRBJ2-7
clone_size: NA
v_call: TRBV6-5
d_call: NA

cdr3_nt: TGTGCCAGCAGCTTAGAGATCTGGCTCCGGCGTCCAGGGCAGAGGTATGGCTACACCTTC
cdr3_aa: CASSLEIWLRRPGQRYGYTF
j_call: TRBJ1-2
clone_size: NA
v_call: TRBV11-3
d_call: NA